The 8 T cell receptor beta chains presented below share a single source sample, sequenced in a study of PD-1 blockade in classical Hodgkin lymphoma. The time point here: cycle 4 day 1 (C4D1), after 5 to 7 weeks of nivolumab. Every patient relapsed after autologous stem cell transplantation, and brentuximab vedotin exposure varied. Libraries were prepared by immunoSEQ multiplex PCR; TCRdb keeps only in-frame clonotypes and omits some of them. The repertoire has almost 95,000 clones, about 83% of them found once; the top ten carry approximately 15%. This specimen consisted of peripheral blood mononuclear cells (PBMCs), obtained before the fourth cycle of nivolumab. The origin of the receptors is a human donor with classical Hodgkin lymphoma.

This chain uses TRBV19 with TRBJ2-1, with 13 bases matching TRBD2. The ends lost 5 bases at V and 8 bases at J; junction bases unmatched: 6. Per the germline V gene, CDR1 is LNHDA and CDR2 is SQIVND (reference sequence). The CDR3 covers 15 residues. The DNA for the CDR3 is TGTGCCAGTAGTCCGACTAGCGGGAGGTGGGATGAGCAGTTCTTC. Its translation is CASSPTSGRWDEQFF. The variable domain in full, completed from reference TRBV19 and TRBJ2-1, reads DGGITQSPKYLFRKEGQNVTLSCEQNLNHDAMYWYRQDPGQGLRLIYYSQIVNDFQKGDIAEGYSVSREKKESFPLTVTSAQKNPTAFYLCASSPTSGRWDEQFFGPGTRLTVL.

This rearrangement joins TRBV5-6 to TRBJ2-3, with a possible D match to TRBD1 (5 bases). Per germline, CDR1 SGHDT and CDR2 YYEEEE. The CDR3 totals 15 residues. Trimming left V 0 bases short and J 8 bases short, with 16 bases between. CDR3 in amino acids: CASSLAHRIPVTQYF. The CDR3 DNA follows: TGTGCCAGCAGCTTGGCCCACAGGATTCCAGTTACGCAGTATTTT. Together with reference TRBV5-6 and TRBJ2-3, the CDR3 gives the full variable domain: DAGVTQSPTHLIKTRGQQVTLRCSPKSGHDTVSWYQQALGQGPQFIFQYYEEEERQRGNFPDRFSGHQFPNYSSELNVNALLLGDSALYLCASSLAHRIPVTQYFGPGTRLTVL.

The rearrangement uses TRBV4-1 and TRBJ2-1, with 9 bases identical to TRBD2. V shed 0 bases and J 9 bases; nucleotides not matched to a gene: 6. The CDR3 totals 15 residues. From germline, CDR1 is MGHRA and CDR2 YSYEKL. CDR3 sequence reads: CASSQELAGVSEQFF. The CDR3 DNA follows: TGCGCCAGCAGCCAAGAATTAGCGGGAGTTTCTGAGCAGTTCTTC.

This clone was found once. The genes are TRBV6-1 and TRBJ1-5, with TRBD1 as a possible D gene (6 bases). The CDR3 runs 14 residues. V lost 6 bases, J lost 7 bases, and 16 bases lay in between. CDR1 and CDR2 from the germline V gene are MNHNS and SASEGT. Here the CDR3 DNA reads TGTGCCAGCAGGGTTACAGGGACTTACCAGCCCCAGCATTTT. It yields the protein CASRVTGTYQPQHF.

CDR3 nucleotide sequence: TGTGCCAGCAGTTACTCCGGGGGGACAGGGATTGAAAAACTGTTTTTT. Protein sequence: CASSYSGGTGIEKLFF. The gene calls are TRBV6-6 and TRBJ1-4; TRBD1 matches at 9 bases. The CDR3 loop spans 16 amino acids. From germline, CDR1 is MNHNY and CDR2 SVGAGI (reference sequence). The J segment lost 7 bases and the V segment lost 0 bases, leaving 6 bases of the junction unmatched.

The rearrangement uses TRBV7-8 and TRBJ1-5, with a possible D match to TRBD1 (5 bases). Germline loops: CDR1 SGHVS, CDR2 FQNEAQ. V lost 5 bases to trimming and J lost 7 bases, with 24 bases between them. This CDR3 has 17 amino acids. CDR3 DNA sequence: TGTGCCAGCAGCGCAGGAGTGGGGGTGGGGGAAGGGCAGCCCCAGCATTTT. It specifies CASSAGVGVGEGQPQHF. The complete variable domain, with remaining parts taken from reference TRBV7-8 and TRBJ1-5, reads GAGVSQSPRYKVAKRGQDVALRCDPISGHVSLFWYQQALGQGPEFLTYFQNEAQLDKSGLPSDRFFAERPEGSVSTLKIQRTQQEDSAVYLCASSAGVGVGEGQPQHFGDGTRLSIL.

The chain is built from TRBV19 and TRBJ2-2, with D hard to call. Trimming cost V 6 bases and J 3 bases, with 5 bases left between them. This CDR3 has 12 amino acids. Per germline, CDR1 LNHDA and CDR2 SQIVND (reference sequence). CDR3 loop: CASRVHTGELFF. The CDR3 coding sequence is TGTGCCAGTAGGGTCCACACCGGGGAGCTGTTTTTT.

This sequence joins TRBV5-8 and TRBJ1-1; D might be TRBD1 (5 bases). CDR1 and CDR2 (germline): SGHTS, YDEGEE. The CDR3 extends over 16 amino acids. V was clipped by 4 bases and J by 0 bases, with 16 bases between them. The CDR3 loop is CASSLGTWGLNTEAFF. Written as DNA, the CDR3 is TGTGCCAGCAGCCTCGGGACCTGGGGCCTGAACACTGAAGCTTTCTTT.